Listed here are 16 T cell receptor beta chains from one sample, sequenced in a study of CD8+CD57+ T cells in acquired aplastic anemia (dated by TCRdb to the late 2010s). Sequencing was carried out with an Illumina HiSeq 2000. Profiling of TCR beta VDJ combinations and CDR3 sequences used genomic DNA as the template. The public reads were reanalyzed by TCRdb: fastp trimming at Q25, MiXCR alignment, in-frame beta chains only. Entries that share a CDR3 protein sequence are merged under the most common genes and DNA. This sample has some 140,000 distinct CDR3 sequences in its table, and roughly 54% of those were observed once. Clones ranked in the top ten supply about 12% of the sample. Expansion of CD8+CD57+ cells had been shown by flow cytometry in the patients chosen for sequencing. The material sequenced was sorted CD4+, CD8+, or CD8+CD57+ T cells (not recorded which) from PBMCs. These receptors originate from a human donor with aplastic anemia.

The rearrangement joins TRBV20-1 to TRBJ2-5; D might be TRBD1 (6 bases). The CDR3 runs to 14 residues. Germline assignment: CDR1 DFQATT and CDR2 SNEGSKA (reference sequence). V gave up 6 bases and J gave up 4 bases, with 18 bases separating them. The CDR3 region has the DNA TGCAGTGCAACTGATACAGGGACGCGAGAGACCCAGTACTTC. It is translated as CSATDTGTRETQYF.

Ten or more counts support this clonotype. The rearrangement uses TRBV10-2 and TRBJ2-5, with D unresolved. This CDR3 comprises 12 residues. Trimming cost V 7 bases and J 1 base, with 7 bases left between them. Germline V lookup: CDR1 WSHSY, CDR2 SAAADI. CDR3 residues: CASTGSQETQYF. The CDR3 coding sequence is TGCGCCAGCACGGGTAGCCAAGAGACCCAGTACTTC.

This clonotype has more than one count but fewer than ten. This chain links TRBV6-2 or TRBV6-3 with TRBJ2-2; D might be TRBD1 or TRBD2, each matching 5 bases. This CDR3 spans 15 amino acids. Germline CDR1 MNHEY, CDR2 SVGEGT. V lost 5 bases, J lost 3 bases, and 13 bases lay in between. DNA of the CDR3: TGTGCCAGCAGTCCGGGACCAATTTACACCGGGGAGCTGTTTTTT. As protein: CASSPGPIYTGELFF.

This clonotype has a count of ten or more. The CDR3 sequence: CASSLALGTVDGYTF. The CDR3 DNA reads as TGTGCCAGCAGTTTAGCACTAGGGACGGTTGATGGCTACACCTTC. This sequence joins TRBV12-3 or TRBV12-4 and TRBJ1-2; D perhaps matches TRBD1 (5 bases). This CDR3 has 15 amino acids. V lost 0 bases and J lost 6, with 14 bases in between.

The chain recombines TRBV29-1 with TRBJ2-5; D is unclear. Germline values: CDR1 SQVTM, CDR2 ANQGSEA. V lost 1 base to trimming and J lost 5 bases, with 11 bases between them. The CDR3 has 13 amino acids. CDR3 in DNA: TGCAGCGTTGAAGTAGTAGCTTTGGAGACCCAGTACTTC. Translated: CSVEVVALETQYF. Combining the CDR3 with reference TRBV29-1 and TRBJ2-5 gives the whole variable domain SAVISQKPSRDICQRGTSLTIQCQVDSQVTMMFWYRQQPGQSLTLIATANQGSEATYESGFVIDKFPISRPNLTFSTLTVSNMSPEDSSIYLCSVEVVALETQYFGPGTRLLVL.

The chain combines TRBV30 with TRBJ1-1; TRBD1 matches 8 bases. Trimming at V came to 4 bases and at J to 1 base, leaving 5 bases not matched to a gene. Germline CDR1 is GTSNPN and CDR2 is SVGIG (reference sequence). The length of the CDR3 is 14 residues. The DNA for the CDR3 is TGTGCCTGGACGGACGGACAGGGGAACACTGAAGCTTTCTTT. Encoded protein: CAWTDGQGNTEAFF.

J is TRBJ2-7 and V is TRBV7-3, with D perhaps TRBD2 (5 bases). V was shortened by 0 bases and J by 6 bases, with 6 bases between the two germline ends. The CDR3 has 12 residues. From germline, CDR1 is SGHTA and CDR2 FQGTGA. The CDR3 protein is CASSLTGGEQYF. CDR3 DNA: TGTGCCAGCAGCTTAACAGGAGGCGAGCAGTACTTC. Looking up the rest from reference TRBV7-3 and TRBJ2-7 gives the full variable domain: GAGVSQTPSNKVTEKGKYVELRCDPISGHTALYWYRQSLGQGPEFLIYFQGTGAADDSGLPNDRFFAVRPEGSVSTLKIQRTERGDSAVYLCASSLTGGEQYFGPGTRLTVT.

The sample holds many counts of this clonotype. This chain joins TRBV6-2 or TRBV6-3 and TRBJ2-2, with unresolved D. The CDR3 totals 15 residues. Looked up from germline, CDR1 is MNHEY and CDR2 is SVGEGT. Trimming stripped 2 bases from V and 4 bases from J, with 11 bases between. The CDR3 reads CASSYKDPGTGELFF. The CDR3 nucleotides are TGTGCCAGCAGTTACAAGGACCCCGGCACCGGGGAGCTGTTTTTT.

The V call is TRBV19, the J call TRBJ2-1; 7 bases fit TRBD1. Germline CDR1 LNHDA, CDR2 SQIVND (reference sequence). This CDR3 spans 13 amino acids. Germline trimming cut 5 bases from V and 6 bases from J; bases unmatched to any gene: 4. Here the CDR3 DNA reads TGTGCCAGTAGTCAGGGGACAGTCAATGAGCAGTTCTTC. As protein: CASSQGTVNEQFF.

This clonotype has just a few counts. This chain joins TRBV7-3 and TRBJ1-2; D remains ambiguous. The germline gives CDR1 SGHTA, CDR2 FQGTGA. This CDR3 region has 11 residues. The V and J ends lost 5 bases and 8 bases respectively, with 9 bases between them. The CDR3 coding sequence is TGTGCCAGCAGCGTCATGGGCGGCTACACCTTC. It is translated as CASSVMGGYTF.

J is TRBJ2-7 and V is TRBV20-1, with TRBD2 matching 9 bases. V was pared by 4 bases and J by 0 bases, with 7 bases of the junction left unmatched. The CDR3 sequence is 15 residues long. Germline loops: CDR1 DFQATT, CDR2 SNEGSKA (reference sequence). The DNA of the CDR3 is TGCAGTGCTACCCCCCCTAGCGGGGACTCCTACGAGCAGTACTTC. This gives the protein CSATPPSGDSYEQYF.

The CDR3 protein is CATSDSDRGNNEQFF. The CDR3 bases are TGTGCCACCAGTGATTCCGACAGGGGAAACAATGAGCAGTTCTTC. The chain combines TRBV15 with TRBJ2-1; TRBD1 aligns across 8 bases. Germline V gives CDR1 LNHNV, CDR2 YYDKDF (reference sequence). V trimming: 6 bases; J trimming: 5 bases; junction bases outside the gene matches: 9. The CDR3 extends over 15 amino acids. The whole variable domain, remainder taken from reference TRBV15 and TRBJ2-1, is DAMVIQNPRYQVTQFGKPVTLSCSQTLNHNVMYWYQQKSSQAPKLLFHYYDKDFNNEADTPDNFQSRRPNTSFCFLDIRSPGLGDTAMYLCATSDSDRGNNEQFFGPGTRLTVL.

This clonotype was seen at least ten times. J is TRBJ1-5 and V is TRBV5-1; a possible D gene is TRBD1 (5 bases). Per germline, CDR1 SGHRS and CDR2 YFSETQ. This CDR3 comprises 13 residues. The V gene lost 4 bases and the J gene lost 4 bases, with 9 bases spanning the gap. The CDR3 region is CASSQAGNQPQHF. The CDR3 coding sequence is TGCGCCAGCAGCCAAGCAGGGAATCAGCCCCAGCATTTT.

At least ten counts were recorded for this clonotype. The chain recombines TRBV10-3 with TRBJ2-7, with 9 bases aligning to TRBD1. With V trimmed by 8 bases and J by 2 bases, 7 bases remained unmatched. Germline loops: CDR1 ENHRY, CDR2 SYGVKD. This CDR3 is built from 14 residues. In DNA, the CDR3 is TGTGCCATCGGCTTGGGACAGGGAGCCTACGAGCAGTACTTC. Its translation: CAIGLGQGAYEQYF.

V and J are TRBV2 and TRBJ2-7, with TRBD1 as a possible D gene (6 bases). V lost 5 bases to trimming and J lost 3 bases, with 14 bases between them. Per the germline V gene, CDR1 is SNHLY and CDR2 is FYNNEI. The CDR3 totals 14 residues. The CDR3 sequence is CASSFGTPNYEQYF. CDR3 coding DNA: TGTGCCAGCAGTTTCGGGACACCGAACTACGAGCAGTACTTC.

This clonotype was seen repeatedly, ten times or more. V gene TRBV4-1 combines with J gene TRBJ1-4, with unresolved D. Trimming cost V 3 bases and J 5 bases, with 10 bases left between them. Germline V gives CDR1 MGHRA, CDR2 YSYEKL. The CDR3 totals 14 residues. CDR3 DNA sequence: TGCGCCAGCAGCCAGGGAGTTTCGAATGAAAAACTGTTTTTT. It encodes CASSQGVSNEKLFF.